This T cell receptor beta chain was sequenced for a study of OX40 agonist ivuxolimab in advanced cancers. Looking at the study overall: Ivuxolimab was an agonistic, fully human IgG2 monoclonal antibody directed against OX40 (CD134), a costimulatory receptor. Intravenous ivuxolimab was administered to patients every 2 weeks at six dose levels: 0.01, 0.1, 0.3, 1.5, 3 and 10 mg/kg. Of the 50 or so patients in dose escalation, some 19 had hepatocellular carcinoma, approximately 15 had melanoma, 9 had renal cell carcinoma and 9 had head and neck cancer. A male proportion of roughly 80% and a mean age of approximately 60 years, ranging from 23 to 79, were recorded for the dose-escalation cohort. Patients were allowed to have had prior anti-PD-1, anti-PD-L1 or anti-CTLA-4 therapy, and 40% of the dose-escalation patients had been treated with checkpoint inhibitors. Partial responses occurred in three dose-escalation patients: two with cutaneous melanoma and one with hepatocellular carcinoma. Peripheral TCRbeta sequencing aimed to test whether ivuxolimab altered TCR sequence diversity and caused clonal T-cell expansion. The paper reports the monotherapy dose-escalation portion (N ≈ 52 patients) of the phase I ivuxolimab trial.

Summary of the overall study and its limitations: On average, CD8+ T cells showed more expanded clones than CD4+ T cells after ivuxolimab. Low levels of normalized T-cell clonal expansion were also shown by some nonresponding patients. At doses from 0.1 to 3.0 mg/kg, clonal expansion was seen in both CD4+ and CD8+ blood T cells between baseline and week 6. In partial responders in the 0.1-3.0 mg/kg groups, normalized peripheral clonal expansion was found to be among the lowest, especially among CD8+ T cells. Which antigens the clonally expanded peripheral T cells were specific for was not determined.

V is reduced by 4 bases and J by 4 bases, leaving a spacing of 14 bases between them. From the cysteine up to the phenylalanine, the CDR3 has a length of 14 residues. CDR3 DNA is the only sequence kept; it has 42 bases, read in frame from the first base. Patients with autoimmune disease history or receiving systemic immunosuppression were excluded from the trial. Peripheral blood for TCR sequencing was drawn from every dose cohort at baseline, at cycle 4 day 1 and at cycle 7 day 1. The samples were drawn from a first-in-human, open-label, multicenter phase I dose-escalation trial of ivuxolimab. Adults with locally advanced or metastatic head and neck squamous cell, hepatocellular, melanoma or renal cell carcinoma were enrolled in the trial. CD4+ and CD8+ T cells were sorted separately from peripheral blood before TCR sequencing. A word on this clone: It has no known antigen specificity. No much larger clone is present one base from it, and per-base qualities are unavailable.

Genomic DNA was extracted from sorted cells for sequencing of the TCRbeta CDR3 region. TCRbeta CDR3 regions were sequenced using the immunoSEQ Assay. TCRdb carries this immuneACCESS record with in-frame sequences only. Its versions omit some clonotypes, under half of them owing to an unresolved V gene in the studies checked, with the rest unexplained. In this sample the table shows some 95,000 clones, approximately 91% of which occur a single time. The ten largest clones capture about 0.8% of the sample. Sequencing was performed on CD4+ or CD8+ T cells sorted from blood, taken in a trial of the OX40 agonist ivuxolimab. The sequence joins TRBV5-3 to TRBJ1-1, with no confident D gene call. TRBV5-3 counts as an open reading frame of uncertain function. The receptor was derived from an adult with an advanced solid tumor such as melanoma, head and neck, liver or kidney cancer. The nucleotide sequence reads TGTGCCAGAAGCGCCCGTCACGGCAGCACTGAAGCTTTCTTT. The translation is CARSARHGSTEAFF.